This T cell receptor beta chain was sequenced for a study of T-cell memory formation after mild COVID-19. Overall study results and limits: Still unconfirmed is whether the second-wave clones peaking on day 37 recognized SARS-CoV-2.

This clonotype turned up a few times. Its matching antigen is unknown. TCRdb used MiXCR to reprocess the 5' RACE reads, holding one entry per CDR3 protein. The table lists over 400,000 distinct CDR3 sequences, about 22% of them singletons. The CDR3 consists of 16 residues. V trimming: 1 base; J trimming: 4 bases; junction bases outside the gene matches: 7. Germline V gene sequence: CDR1 SGHDN, CDR2 FVKESK. The chain links TRBV14 to TRBJ2-1; 7 bases are shared with TRBD2. The sequence was collected from an adult woman who had mild COVID-19 (a few samples of this study predate the infection). Cell type and time point are not known. Source material: PBMCs or a T cell subset sorted from them (not recorded which). CDR3 amino acids: CASSQVGLAVYNEQFF. CDR3 nucleotide sequence: TGTGCCAGCAGCCAAGTTGGTCTAGCGGTTTACAATGAGCAGTTCTTC.